This is a list of T cell receptor beta chains from one sample in a study of Graves' ophthalmopathy and Graves' hyperthyroidism. TCRdb reprocessed the multiplex PCR reads with MiXCR, giving one entry per CDR3 protein. Of around 400,000 distinct CDR3 sequences listed, roughly 21% were seen once; the top ten hold 2.5% to 3%. The sequenced material came from peripheral blood. Receptor source: a woman under 30 with stable Graves' hyperthyroidism. Each CDR3 is given with its conserved first and last residue. D genes are given only for firm matches. Clone size is stated in some rows and not others, as once, few, many or a class when expanded.

>many|TRBJ2-4|TRBV4-3|TRBD1
TGCGCCAGCAGCCGCTCCGGGACAGGGTTGGACATTCAGTACTTC
CASSRSGTGLDIQYF
>many|TRBJ1-2|TRBV19|TRBD1
TGTGCCAGTGGGGACAGGGCTAACTATGGCTACACCTTC
CASGDRANYGYTF
>many|TRBJ2-2|TRBV20-1|.
TGCAGTGCTACCCGGGACCCCCAGACAGTTCACGGGGAGCTGTTTTTT
CSATRDPQTVHGELFF
>.|TRBJ1-2|TRBV11-1|.
TGTGCCAGCAGCTTTGCCGGGGGGGAAGGCTACACCTTC
CASSFAGGEGYTF
>many|TRBJ1-1|TRBV20-1|.
TGCAGTGCTGGGAGGTGGGGGGGCACTGAAGCTTTCTTT
CSAGRWGGTEAFF
>many|TRBJ1-2|TRBV30|TRBD1
TGTGCCTGGAGTGTGGCAGGGGGCGTCCTCGGCTACACCTTC
CAWSVAGGVLGYTF
>many|TRBJ2-7|TRBV11-1|.
TGTGCCAGCAGCTGGGAAGAGGGGCCCTACGAGCAGTACTTC
CASSWEEGPYEQYF
>many|TRBJ1-5|TRBV24-1|TRBD1
TGTGCCACCAGTGACTCAAGACAGGGTCTTCAGCCCCAGCATTTT
CATSDSRQGLQPQHF
>many|TRBJ2-7|TRBV4-1|TRBD2
TGCGCCAGCGGCCACTCCGGTTGGGAGGGGTACTACGAGCAGTACTTC
CASGHSGWEGYYEQYF
>many|TRBJ1-1|TRBV6-5|TRBD1
TGTGCCAGCGCGGTGGACAGGGGGATCGACACTGAAGCTTTCTTT
CASAVDRGIDTEAFF
>many|TRBJ2-2|TRBV6-1|.
TGTGCCAGCACTAGGGGGAGCACCGGGGAGCTGTTTTTT
CASTRGSTGELFF
>many|TRBJ1-3|TRBV7-2|.
TGTGCCAGCGCCTTCTCTGGAAACACCATATATTTT
CASAFSGNTIYF
>many|TRBJ2-7|TRBV28|.
TGTGCCAGCAGTGTACCGTACGAGCAGTACTTC
CASSVPYEQYF
>many|TRBJ1-1|TRBV6-5|TRBD1
TGTGCCAGCAGATATGGACAGGGGGCAGCGAACACTGAAGCTTTCTTT
CASRYGQGAANTEAFF
>many|TRBJ1-5|TRBV28|.
TGTGCCAGCAGTCCTCAGGGCTTTAGCAATCAGCCCCAGCATTTT
CASSPQGFSNQPQHF
>many|TRBJ2-2|TRBV12-3/TRBV12-4|.
TGTGCCAGCAGTACCGGGACCGGGGCCGGGGAGCTGTTTTTT
CASSTGTGAGELFF
>many|TRBJ2-7|TRBV20-1|.
TGCAGTACCTTGGCCCCCCTGAACGAGCAGTACTTC
CSTLAPLNEQYF
>many|TRBJ1-5|TRBV6-1|TRBD1
TGTGCCAGCAGTGCCGAAGGGACAGGCAATCAGCCCCAGCATTTT
CASSAEGTGNQPQHF
>many|TRBJ1-2|TRBV7-8|.
TGTGCCAGCACCACACTCACTCGGGGCGCAGATGGCTACACCTTC
CASTTLTRGADGYTF